Listed below are T cell receptor beta chains from one sample, sequenced in a study of blood T cells in healthy people across ages. TCRdb re-derived calls from the 5' RACE reads in MiXCR, one entry per CDR3 protein. The sample has 1,500,000 or so distinct CDR3 sequences, approximately 43% seen once. Sequencing was carried out using blood. These receptor sequences come from a woman aged 18 to 35 in good health. Both conserved end residues are part of each CDR3. A D gene is named only where the DNA matches it firmly. Rows give clone size only sometimes, using once, few, many, or a class for an expanded clone.

j_gene | abundance | v_gene | d_gene | CDR3nt | CDR3aa
TRBJ2-7 | - | TRBV7-2 | - | TGTGCCAGCAGCTTAGCACACCTCAAGATTGGGTACGAGCAGTACTTC | CASSLAHLKIGYEQYF
TRBJ2-1 | - | TRBV27 | - | TGTGCCAGCAGCCCGGATCTAGGGGCGCGGAATAATGAGCAGTTCTTC | CASSPDLGARNNEQFF
TRBJ1-3 | - | TRBV7-9 | - | TGTGCCAGCAGCTCTCAGGGGAGCTCTGGAAACACCATATATTTT | CASSSQGSSGNTIYF
TRBJ1-1 | - | TRBV5-6 | - | TGTGCCAGCAGCTTGGCAACATACGAAGCTTTCTTT | CASSLATYEAFF
TRBJ2-3 | few | TRBV20-1 | - | TGCAGTGCAGACTTCTATCGCACAGATACGCAGTATTTT | CSADFYRTDTQYF
TRBJ2-3 | - | TRBV11-2 | TRBD2 | TGTGCCAGCAGCTTCGCCCAGACTAGCGGAGGCACAGATACGCAGTATTTT | CASSFAQTSGGTDTQYF
TRBJ2-7 | - | TRBV4-3 | - | TGCGCCAGCAGCCAAGATGTCGCATACTCCTACGAGCAGTACTTC | CASSQDVAYSYEQYF
TRBJ2-7 | few | TRBV7-2 | - | TGTGCCAGCAGCTCCCCCCGGGACGCCGGGATCTACGAGCAGTACTTC | CASSSPRDAGIYEQYF
TRBJ2-7 | few | TRBV9 | - | TGTGCCAGCAGCCCAAAGGCCCCCTACGAGCAGTACTTC | CASSPKAPYEQYF
TRBJ1-2 | few | TRBV12-3/TRBV12-4 | - | TGTGCCAGCAGTTTCTACAGTCACTATGGCTACACCTTC | CASSFYSHYGYTF
TRBJ2-7 | - | TRBV9 | TRBD2 | TGTGCCAGCAGCACCCTAGCGGGAGGAGCCGTCTACAAGCAGTACTTC | CASSTLAGGAVYKQYF
TRBJ1-1 | few | TRBV4-3 | - | TGCGCCAGCAGCCTGATGGACGGAAGATCTGAAGCTTTCTTT | CASSLMDGRSEAFF
TRBJ1-4 | once | TRBV27 | - | TGTGCCAACAGTTCCAAGATCAGCGGAGGGGATGAAAAACTGTTTTTT | CANSSKISGGDEKLFF
TRBJ2-1 | - | TRBV7-2 | - | TGTGCCAGCAGACCTCCGGGCCGGACGGATGAAAATGAGCAGTTCTTC | CASRPPGRTDENEQFF
TRBJ2-1 | - | TRBV12-3/TRBV12-4 | - | TGTGCCAGCAGTTTTCGGTTGGTGAAGCAGTTCTTC | CASSFRLVKQFF
TRBJ2-7 | many | TRBV20-1 | - | TGCAGTGCTAGGGCTCCAACCTACGAGCAGTACTTC | CSARAPTYEQYF
TRBJ1-2 | few | TRBV10-3 | - | TGTGCCATCAGTGACTTGCAGAGTAACTATGGCTACACCTTC | CAISDLQSNYGYTF
TRBJ2-2 | - | TRBV20-1 | TRBD2 | TGCAGTGCTAGCCCTAGCGGGATTGCCGGGGAGCTGTTTTTT | CSASPSGIAGELFF
TRBJ2-1 | few | TRBV20-1 | - | TGCAGTGGGGCAGCGGCGAGCTCCTACAATGAGCAGTTCTTC | CSGAAASSYNEQFF
TRBJ2-1 | - | TRBV12-3/TRBV12-4 | - | TGTGCCAGCGGAATTACGAGAAATGAGCAGTTCTTC | CASGITRNEQFF
TRBJ1-1 | - | TRBV20-1 | - | TGCAGTGCTAGACAGGGGACAACTGAAGCTTTCTTT | CSARQGTTEAFF
TRBJ1-4 | - | TRBV4-2 | - | TGTGCCAGCAGCCAAGATAGGCCAGGGAGGAGTGAAAAACTGTTTTTT | CASSQDRPGRSEKLFF
TRBJ2-7 | many | TRBV7-2 | - | TGTGCCAGCAGCAGACCTACCTACGAGCAGTACTTC | CASSRPTYEQYF
TRBJ2-1 | few | TRBV7-3 | TRBD1 | TGTGCCAGCAGCGTTACAGGGGGCACCTACAATGAGCAGTTCTTC | CASSVTGGTYNEQFF
TRBJ2-1 | few | TRBV14 | - | TGTGCCAGCAGCCAGTATAGACAGACCTCCTACAATGAGCAGTTCTTC | CASSQYRQTSYNEQFF
TRBJ2-7 | - | TRBV13 | - | TGTGCCAGCAGTATGATCGACGTGAATGAGCAGTACTTC | CASSMIDVNEQYF
TRBJ1-2 | - | TRBV6-1 | - | TGTGCCAGCAGTGAACAGGCCGCGGGGGACTATGGCTACACCTTC | CASSEQAAGDYGYTF
TRBJ2-7 | many | TRBV20-1 | - | TGCAGTGCTAGGGACAGACGACGACAAGAGCAGTACTTC | CSARDRRRQEQYF
TRBJ2-1 | - | TRBV6-2/TRBV6-3 | TRBD2 | TGTGCCAGCAGTTATTTCGCCTTTGGCGGGAGTCCCTACAATGAGCAGTTCTTC | CASSYFAFGGSPYNEQFF
TRBJ1-6 | - | TRBV18 | - | TGTGCCAGCTCACCCTCGGATAATTCACCCCTCCACTTT | CASSPSDNSPLHF
TRBJ2-7 | - | TRBV19 | TRBD2 | TGTGCCAGTAGTATAGCGGCTAGCGGTTTCTACGAGCAGTACTTC | CASSIAASGFYEQYF
TRBJ2-3 | - | TRBV7-9 | TRBD2 | TGTGCCAGCAGCTCCGGGTTCCTAGCGGTCCGCACAGATACGCAGTATTTT | CASSSGFLAVRTDTQYF
TRBJ1-1 | - | TRBV7-9 | TRBD1 | TGTGCCAGCAGCTTAGGGTTCGGGCAGGGGGCTTGGACTGAAGCTTTCTTT | CASSLGFGQGAWTEAFF
TRBJ2-1 | few | TRBV25-1 | TRBD2 | TGTGCCACCGGGACTAGGGTCTACAATGAGCAGTTCTTC | CATGTRVYNEQFF
TRBJ2-7 | - | TRBV7-2 | - | TGTGCCAGCAGCTTTCGTAGGGTGGGGAGCTCCTACGAGCAGTACTTC | CASSFRRVGSSYEQYF
TRBJ2-3 | - | TRBV2 | - | TGTGCCAGCAAGCACGATACGCAGTATTTT | CASKHDTQYF
TRBJ2-6 | - | TRBV20-1 | - | TGCAGTGCCTTTAGGGCTGGGGCCAACGTCCTGACTTTC | CSAFRAGANVLTF
TRBJ1-1 | many | TRBV6-1 | - | TGTGCCGCCCGGGACCACGTTAACACTGAAGCTTTCTTT | CAARDHVNTEAFF
TRBJ1-1 | few | TRBV29-1 | - | TGCAGCGCGACTGAAGCTTTCTTT | CSATEAFF
TRBJ1-2 | - | TRBV20-1 | - | TGCAGTGCTCGCCGGCCAGAAGTTTATGGCTACACCTTC | CSARRPEVYGYTF
TRBJ2-5 | once | TRBV20-1 | - | TGCAGTGCTAACGGACCAGCTGGCTACAATGAGCAGTACTTC | CSANGPAGYNEQYF
TRBJ2-1 | few | TRBV29-1 | - | TGCAGCGGAGGACAAAACAATGAGCAGTTCTTC | CSGGQNNEQFF
TRBJ2-1 | many | TRBV29-1 | - | TGCAGCGTTGTTTTCAATGAGCAGTTCTTC | CSVVFNEQFF
TRBJ2-7 | few | TRBV4-3 | - | TGCGCCAGCAGCCAAGAAATAAGTCGAGCAGGCGAGCAGTACTTC | CASSQEISRAGEQYF
TRBJ1-1 | - | TRBV12-3/TRBV12-4 | - | TGTGCCAGCAGTTTCGACAAGCGGAACACTGAAGCTTTCTTT | CASSFDKRNTEAFF
TRBJ2-1 | - | TRBV7-2 | - | TGTGCCAGCAGCTGGGTCCGAGTCCGACCCTACGAGCAGTTCTTC | CASSWVRVRPYEQFF
TRBJ2-3 | many | TRBV15 | - | TGTGCCACCATGGAACGGATGCGAAATACGCAGTATTTT | CATMERMRNTQYF
TRBJ2-4 | - | TRBV4-2 | TRBD1 | TGTGCCAGCAGCCAAACGGACAGGGAGGACATTCAGTACTTC | CASSQTDREDIQYF
TRBJ1-1 | few | TRBV11-2 | TRBD1 | TGTGCCAGCAGCCCCCGACAGGGGGATAGGGGTTTCTTT | CASSPRQGDRGFF
TRBJ1-5 | - | TRBV20-1 | - | TGCAGTGCCACTGACACTAGCAATCAGCCCCAGCATTTT | CSATDTSNQPQHF
TRBJ2-3 | - | TRBV7-8 | - | TGTGCCAGCACCCCTCGTCCGGGACGATTGAATTGGCAGTATTTT | CASTPRPGRLNWQYF
TRBJ2-1 | many | TRBV9 | TRBD1 | TGTGCCAGCAGTGTCAGGGGGAGCTCCTACAATGAGCAGTTCTTC | CASSVRGSSYNEQFF
TRBJ1-3 | few | TRBV25-1 | - | TGTGCCAGCAGTGATTCCCGAACCCAAGGAAACACCATATATTTT | CASSDSRTQGNTIYF